Following are 23 T cell receptor beta chains from one sample sequenced in a study of shared clonotypes between healthy human individuals. Some clones are missing from TCRdb's copy, which holds only in-frame ones; the method was immunoSEQ multiplex PCR. The sample shows approximately 740,000 clones, about 91% of them seen only once. Naive CD8 cells, CD45RO-negative and positively selected for CCR7, excluded terminally differentiated effector memory CD45RA+ cells. The sample taken for sequencing was naive CD8+ T cells sorted from blood. The receptor source for this set is a man in his thirties or forties in good health.

V gene TRBV9 combines with J gene TRBJ2-1, with D tentatively TRBD2 (6 bases). The germline V and J ends were trimmed by 7 bases and 3 bases, with 11 bases remaining between them. Germline-derived CDR1 and CDR2 are SGDLS and YYNGEE. The CDR3 totals 13 residues. The CDR3 here is CASRRDDYNEQFF. The CDR3, as DNA: TGTGCCAGCCGGCGGGATGACTACAATGAGCAGTTCTTC.

The V and J genes are TRBV10-3 and TRBJ2-7; TRBD1 is a possible D gene (6 bases). Deletions cut 0 bases from V and 5 bases from J, with 14 bases between. The CDR3 consists of 15 residues. Germline assignment: CDR1 ENHRY and CDR2 SYGVKD. CDR3 in amino acids: CAISESSGGVDEQYF. In nucleotides, the CDR3 is TGTGCCATCAGTGAGTCGAGTGGGGGCGTTGACGAGCAGTACTTC.

The chain recombines TRBV5-5 with TRBJ2-1; 7 bases are a match to TRBD2. V gave up 4 bases and J gave up 7 bases; unmatched junction bases: 8. Germline V gene sequence: CDR1 SGHKS, CDR2 YYEKEE (reference sequence). The CDR3 length is 14 residues. DNA of the CDR3: TGTGCCAGCAGCCTAGCGGTGGGTTCGAATGAGCAGTTCTTC. This gives the protein CASSLAVGSNEQFF.

The V and J genes are TRBV27 and TRBJ1-5; D might be TRBD1 (5 bases). CDR1 and CDR2 (germline): MNHEY, SMNVEV (reference sequence). CDR3 size: 15 residues. The V end was cut by 5 bases, the J end by 1 base, with 12 bases between. CDR3 protein: CASSAGRRSNQPQHF. The CDR3 DNA reads as TGTGCCAGCAGTGCAGGGAGAAGGAGCAATCAGCCCCAGCATTTT.

J is TRBJ2-7 and V is TRBV10-3, with 7 bases aligning to TRBD2. J was trimmed by 2 bases and V by 4 bases; bases with no gene match: 8. Germline CDR1 is ENHRY and CDR2 is SYGVKD. This CDR3 has 15 amino acids. The CDR3 sequence: CAISGRDYSPYEQYF. The CDR3 DNA reads as TGTGCCATCAGTGGCCGGGACTACTCCCCCTACGAGCAGTACTTC.

The chain employs TRBV9 and TRBJ2-7, with 7 bases identical to TRBD1. This CDR3 region has 14 residues. Germline V gives CDR1 SGDLS, CDR2 YYNGEE. J lost 3 bases, V lost 4 bases, and 7 bases had no gene match. For the CDR3, the DNA is TGTGCCAGCAGCCCTAGACAGGGCCTCTACGAGCAGTACTTC. Amino acids: CASSPRQGLYEQYF.

The chain joins TRBV30 to TRBJ2-1; a possible D gene is TRBD2 (5 bases). Germline V gene sequence: CDR1 GTSNPN, CDR2 SVGIG (reference sequence). The CDR3 consists of 14 residues. The V end was cut by 5 bases, the J end by 0 bases, with 11 bases between. The CDR3 spells CAWAGENSYNEQFF. CDR3 nucleotides: TGTGCCTGGGCCGGGGAAAACTCCTACAATGAGCAGTTCTTC.

The chain employs TRBV9 and TRBJ2-3; TRBD1 or TRBD2 may be the D gene (5 bases each). Trimming took off 2 bases at V and 2 bases at J, with 12 bases between the two ends. The CDR3 is 15 amino acids. Germline CDR1 is SGDLS and CDR2 is YYNGEE. The CDR3 coding sequence is TGTGCCAGCAGCGTCTCCCGGGACCTCACAGATACGCAGTATTTT. Translating gives CASSVSRDLTDTQYF.

In DNA, the CDR3 is TGCGCCAGCAGCCGAAACAGGGCAGAAGGCTACACCTTC. Translated, it gives CASSRNRAEGYTF. The V gene is TRBV4-1, the J gene TRBJ1-2; weak D call: TRBD1 (6 bases). This CDR3 has 13 residues. The germline V gene has CDR1 MGHRA and CDR2 YSYEKL. Trimming stripped 4 bases from V and 8 bases from J, with 14 bases between.

The CDR3 here is CASSGRGEIRSYEQYF. The CDR3, as DNA: TGCGCCAGCAGCGGCAGGGGCGAGATACGATCCTACGAGCAGTACTTC. J is TRBJ2-7 and V is TRBV5-1; a possible D gene is TRBD1 (6 bases). V gave up 4 bases and J gave up 1 base, with 18 bases separating them. There are 16 residues in the CDR3. Germline V gene data show CDR1 as SGHRS and CDR2 as YFSETQ.

This clone came up once. This chain joins TRBV7-2 and TRBJ2-1; D is undetermined. Per the germline V gene, CDR1 is SGHTA and CDR2 is FQGNSA. The CDR3 has 15 residues. The V end was cut by 3 bases, the J end by 0 bases, with 9 bases between. The CDR3 sequence is CASSLGSSSYNEQFF. The CDR3 DNA reads TGTGCCAGCAGCTTGGGGTCGAGCTCCTACAATGAGCAGTTCTTC.

This clone was recorded once. This chain joins TRBV11-2 and TRBJ2-7; 8 bases are a match to TRBD2. In germline, CDR1 is SGHAT, CDR2 FQNNGV. The CDR3 sequence is 15 residues long. With 1 base clipped from V and 6 bases from J, the junction kept 8 bases outside the gene matches. The CDR3 bases are TGTGCCAGCAGCTTAGGAGCGGGAGATTCTCGCGAGCAGTACTTC. It specifies CASSLGAGDSREQYF. The full variable domain, with the rest looked up from reference TRBV11-2 and TRBJ2-7, is EAGVAQSPRYKIIEKRQSVAFWCNPISGHATLYWYQQILGQGPKLLIQFQNNGVVDDSQLPKDRFSAERLKGVDSTLKIQPAKLEDSAVYLCASSLGAGDSREQYFGPGTRLTVT.

The chain employs TRBV7-9 and TRBJ2-1, with 7 nucleotides matching TRBD2. V dropped 5 bases and J dropped 10; count of bases not matched to a gene: 14. Germline CDR1 reads SEHNR; CDR2 reads FQNEAQ (reference sequence). CDR3 size: 15 residues. CDR3 sequence reads: CASSPSGGAPGEQFF. DNA of the CDR3: TGTGCCAGCAGCCCCTCGGGGGGAGCCCCGGGGGAGCAGTTCTTC.

The chain links TRBV12-2 to TRBJ2-1; the table's D call, TRBD2, was not checked against the DNA. TRBV12-2 is deemed a pseudogene. This CDR3 contains 13 residues. The CDR3 region has the DNA TGTGCAAGTCGCTTTGGGGTATCCGGGGAGCAAATCTTC. Translating gives CASRFGVSGEQIF.

The chain employs TRBV25-1 and TRBJ1-2, with D uncertain. CDR1 MGHDK and CDR2 SYGVNS come from the germline V gene. This CDR3 comprises 15 residues. V dropped 3 bases and J dropped 3 bases, with 14 bases sitting between them. The CDR3 DNA follows: TGTGCCAGCAGTGATGCAACAGCACCAGACTATGGCTACACCTTC. This codes for CASSDATAPDYGYTF.

The chain combines TRBV11-2 with TRBJ2-7; 7 bases are shared with TRBD1. The CDR3 covers 16 residues. Germline CDR1 is SGHAT and CDR2 is FQNNGV. V shed 0 bases and J 0 bases; nucleotides not matched to a gene: 5. CDR3 region: CASSLDMGQPSYEQYF. CDR3 sequence (DNA): TGTGCCAGCAGCTTAGATATGGGACAGCCCTCCTACGAGCAGTACTTC.

This clone has only a few counts. This chain joins TRBV4-1 and TRBJ1-5; D remains ambiguous. Germline CDR1 and CDR2: MGHRA and YSYEKL. The CDR3 sequence is 15 residues long. Trimming removed 1 base at V and 6 bases at J, with 13 bases between. The CDR3 DNA sequence: TGCGCCAGCAGCCAAGGTCCAGGTACCGGTCAGCCCCAGCATTTT. It translates to CASSQGPGTGQPQHF.

This chain uses TRBV6-5 with TRBJ2-5; 10 nucleotides match TRBD2. The V segment lost 4 bases and the J segment 6 bases; nucleotides outside the gene matches: 11. This CDR3 has 16 residues. CDR1 MNHEY and CDR2 SVGAGI come from the germline V gene. The DNA for the CDR3 is TGTGCCAGCAGTTTCGAGACTAGCGGGTGGACGCAGACCCAGTACTTC. This encodes CASSFETSGWTQTQYF.

This chain connects TRBV10-3 to TRBJ2-7; no definite D call. Trimming removed 3 bases from V and 0 bases from J, with 12 bases in between. Germline V gene data show CDR1 as ENHRY and CDR2 as SYGVKD. The CDR3 sequence is 15 residues long. In nucleotides, the CDR3 is TGTGCCATCAGTGACGACACCCTCAGCTCCTACGAGCAGTACTTC. Protein product: CAISDDTLSSYEQYF.

CDR3 in DNA: TGTGCCAGCTCATGGACCGGGACGTCAATTGGGGCCAACGTCCTGACTTTC. Translation gives CASSWTGTSIGANVLTF. The J gene is TRBJ2-6, the V gene TRBV18; the D gene could be TRBD1 or TRBD2 (5 bases each). This CDR3 region has 17 residues. The germline V and J ends were trimmed by 5 bases and 3 bases, with 17 bases remaining between them. Germline CDR1 reads KGHSH; CDR2 reads LQKENI.

This sequence joins TRBV27 and TRBJ2-7; the D call may be TRBD1 or TRBD2 (5 bases each). This CDR3 is built from 15 residues. V lost 4 bases, J lost 0 bases, and 13 bases lay in between. Per germline, CDR1 MNHEY and CDR2 SMNVEV (reference sequence). The CDR3 DNA is TGTGCCAGCAGTTCATCCGGGACGTACTCCTACGAGCAGTACTTC. Protein sequence: CASSSSGTYSYEQYF.

A single count supports this clone. V and J are TRBV13 and TRBJ2-7; 9 bases map to TRBD1. V dropped 8 bases and J dropped 3; count of bases not matched to a gene: 5. Germline V CDR1 and CDR2: PRHDT, FYEKMQ (reference sequence). The CDR3 loop spans 13 amino acids. The CDR3 protein is CASGTGNFYEQYF. The CDR3 bases are TGTGCCAGCGGGACAGGGAATTTCTACGAGCAGTACTTC.

As regards this clone: Mismatch with germline at one junction end may stem from a read error. The CDR3 DNA reads as TGCAGCGTAGAAGCTCGCAGGGTAGGTGGCTACACCTTC. The encoded protein is CSVEARRVGGYTF. The rearrangement uses TRBV29-1 and TRBJ1-2; weak D call: TRBD1 (5 bases). Germline CDR1 reads SQVTM; CDR2 reads ANQGSEA. CDR3 length equals 13 residues.